Listed below are T cell receptor beta chains from one sample, sequenced in a study of blood T cell repertoires in COVID-19. The protocol was immunoSEQ multiplex PCR, while the TCRdb copy is restricted to in-frame clones and leaves out a portion. The data show over 130,000 clones, under 85% seen once. Sequenced input: PBMCs or T cells enriched from blood (not recorded which). The receptors originated from a woman younger than 35 who had been exposed to COVID-19. Both conserved end residues are part of each CDR3. D genes are given only for firm matches. Clone size is shown for a subset of rows, as once, few, many or a class of expanded clone.

CAISESPLDTATNEKLFF	TGTGCCATCAGTGAGTCCCCCCTGGACACGGCGACTAATGAAAAACTGTTTTTT	TRBV10-3	TRBJ1-4	NA	NA
CAISEYRAAGGDYGYTF	TGTGCCATCAGTGAGTATCGGGCGGCAGGGGGCGACTATGGCTACACCTTC	TRBV10-3	TRBJ1-2	NA	TRBD1
CASTIAGADTQYF	TGTGCCAGCACCATAGCGGGGGCAGATACGCAGTATTTT	TRBV25-1	TRBJ2-3	NA	TRBD2
CASSLRTDSNQPQHF	TGCGCCAGCAGCCTCCGGACAGATAGCAATCAGCCCCAGCATTTT	TRBV4-1	TRBJ1-5	NA	NA
CASTSGLALGAGNTIYF	TGTGCCAGCACCTCGGGGTTAGCTTTAGGAGCCGGAAACACCATATATTTT	TRBV5-8	TRBJ1-3	NA	NA
CASSGDGQPNEQFF	TGCGCCAGCAGCGGGGATGGACAGCCCAATGAGCAGTTCTTC	TRBV5-1	TRBJ2-1	NA	NA
CAVGGQQETQYF	TGTGCAGTAGGGGGTCAACAAGAGACCCAGTACTTC	TRBV9	TRBJ2-5	NA	NA
CSASLAHRGNQPQHF	TGCAGTGCTAGTCTAGCACACCGAGGCAATCAGCCCCAGCATTTT	TRBV20-1	TRBJ1-5	NA	NA
CAWGRGNYGYTF	TGTGCCTGGGGCAGGGGTAACTATGGCTACACCTTC	TRBV30	TRBJ1-2	NA	NA
CASSLGPSVEGYEQYF	TGTGCCAGCAGCTTAGGTCCGTCTGTGGAGGGTTACGAGCAGTACTTC	TRBV7-2	TRBJ2-7	NA	NA
CASSLPSGTRGSDTQYF	TGTGCCAGCAGCTTACCTTCCGGGACTAGAGGGTCAGATACGCAGTATTTT	TRBV13	TRBJ2-3	few	TRBD2
CASSGTSGPYEQYF	TGTGCCAGCAGCGGGACTAGCGGGCCCTACGAGCAGTACTTC	TRBV5-4	TRBJ2-7	NA	TRBD2
CASPFHGRGNYGYTF	TGTGCCAGCCCTTTTCACGGAAGGGGGAACTATGGCTACACCTTC	TRBV6-4	TRBJ1-2	NA	NA
CASSLALTAPQETQYF	TGTGCCAGCAGCTTGGCGTTGACAGCCCCACAAGAGACCCAGTACTTC	TRBV5-4	TRBJ2-5	NA	NA
CASSLGTGNGYTF	TGTGCCAGCAGCTTAGGGACAGGGAATGGCTACACCTTC	TRBV7-6	TRBJ1-2	NA	TRBD1
CASSPPVNSNQPQHF	TGTGCCAGCTCACCACCCGTAAATAGCAATCAGCCCCAGCATTTT	TRBV18	TRBJ1-5	NA	NA